What follows is one T cell receptor beta chain and its context. The data were obtained in a study of T cells in Graves' hyperthyroidism and ophthalmopathy. Those with hyperthyroidism were 18 to 65 years old, newly diagnosed, and ill for under 2 months. Amplification of TCR beta CDR3 regions was performed using RNA transcripts as template. A first-round RT-PCR of the TCR CDR3 used the HTBI primer set. TCRdb reprocessed the multiplex PCR reads via MiXCR and lists one record per CDR3 protein. The sample carries a few hundred thousand distinct CDR3 sequences, 14% to 15% recorded once. The germline V and J ends were trimmed by 0 bases and 5 bases, with 11 bases remaining between them. Germline CDR1 is SEHNR and CDR2 is FQNEAQ (reference sequence). This CDR3 comprises 14 residues.

This clonotype originated in a woman in her twenties or thirties with Graves' hyperthyroidism. Sample: blood. V is TRBV7-9 and J is TRBJ2-7; D may be TRBD2 (6 bases). CDR3 in DNA: TGTGCCAGCAGCTTAGCGGGAGGAATAAACGAGCAGTACTTC. Its translation is CASSLAGGINEQYF.